This TCR beta chain derives from a study of blood T cell repertoires in COVID-19. In the study overall: The origin of the acute and convalescent COVID-19 samples was the United States, Italy and Spain.

Data came from immunoSEQ multiplex PCR; TCRdb stores just in-frame clones and leaves some out. The profile shows a few hundred thousand clones, 65% to 85% of them singletons. The junction had 5 bases not matched to a gene; V was cut back by 8 bases and J by 5 bases. The germline CDR1 and CDR2 sequences are MNHEY and SVGAGI. The CDR3 has 13 residues. Sequenced input: peripheral blood. This clonotype was obtained from a person aged 70 to 85 with COVID-19, enrolled during active disease. This chain uses TRBV6-5 with TRBJ2-5, with 10 bases aligning to TRBD2. The CDR3 DNA follows: TGTGCCAGCCAGCGGGGGGGCTTGGAGACCCAGTACTTC. It is translated as CASQRGGLETQYF.